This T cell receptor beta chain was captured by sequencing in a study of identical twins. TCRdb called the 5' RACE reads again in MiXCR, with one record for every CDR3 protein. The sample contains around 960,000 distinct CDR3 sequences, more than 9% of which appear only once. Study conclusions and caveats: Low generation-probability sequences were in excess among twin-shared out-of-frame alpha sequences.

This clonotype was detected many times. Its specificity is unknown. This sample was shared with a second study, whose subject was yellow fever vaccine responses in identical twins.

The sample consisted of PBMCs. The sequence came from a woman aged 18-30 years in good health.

CDR3 loop: CATSRVGGSGANVLTF. DNA of the CDR3: TGTGCCACCAGCAGAGTGGGAGGCTCTGGGGCCAACGTCCTGACTTTC. The V and J genes are TRBV15 and TRBJ2-6; D possibly corresponds to TRBD2 (6 bases). The CDR3 totals 16 residues. The germline V gene has CDR1 LNHNV and CDR2 YYDKDF (reference sequence). Trimming removed 1 base at V and 0 bases at J, with 7 bases between. The full variable domain, completed using reference TRBV15 and TRBJ2-6, is DAMVIQNPRYQVTQFGKPVTLSCSQTLNHNVMYWYQQKSSQAPKLLFHYYDKDFNNEADTPDNFQSRRPNTSFCFLDIRSPGLGDTAMYLCATSRVGGSGANVLTFGAGSRLTVL.